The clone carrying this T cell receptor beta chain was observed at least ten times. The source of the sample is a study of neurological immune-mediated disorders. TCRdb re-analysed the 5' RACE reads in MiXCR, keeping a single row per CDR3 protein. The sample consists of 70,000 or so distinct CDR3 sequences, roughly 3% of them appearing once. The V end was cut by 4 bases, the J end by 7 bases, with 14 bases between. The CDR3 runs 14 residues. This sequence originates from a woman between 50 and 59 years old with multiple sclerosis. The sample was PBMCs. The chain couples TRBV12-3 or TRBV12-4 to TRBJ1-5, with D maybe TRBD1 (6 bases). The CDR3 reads CASSSQTGRQPQHF. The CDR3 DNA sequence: TGTGCCAGCAGTTCCCAGACAGGTCGGCAGCCCCAGCATTTT.